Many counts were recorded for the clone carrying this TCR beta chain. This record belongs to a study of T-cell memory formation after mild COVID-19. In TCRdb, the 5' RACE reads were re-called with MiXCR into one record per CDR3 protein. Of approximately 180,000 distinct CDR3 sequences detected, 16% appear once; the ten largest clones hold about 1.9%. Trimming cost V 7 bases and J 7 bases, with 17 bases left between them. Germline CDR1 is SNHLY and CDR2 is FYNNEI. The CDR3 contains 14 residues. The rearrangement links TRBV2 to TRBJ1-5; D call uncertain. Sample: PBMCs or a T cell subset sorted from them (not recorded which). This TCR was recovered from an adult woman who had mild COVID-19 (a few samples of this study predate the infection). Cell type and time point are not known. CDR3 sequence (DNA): TGTGCCAGCAACCAAGTCCAGGTTGGACAGCCCCAGCATTTT. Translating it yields CASNQVQVGQPQHF.